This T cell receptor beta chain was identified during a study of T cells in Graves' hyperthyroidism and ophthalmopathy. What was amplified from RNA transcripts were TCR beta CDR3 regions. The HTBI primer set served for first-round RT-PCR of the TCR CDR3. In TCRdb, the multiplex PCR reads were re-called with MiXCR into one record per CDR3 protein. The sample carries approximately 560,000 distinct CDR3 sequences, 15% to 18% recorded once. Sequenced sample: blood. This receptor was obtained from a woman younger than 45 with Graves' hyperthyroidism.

The CDR3, as DNA: TGTGCCAGCAGTTTAGACAGTCCCCGGGGCAATGAGCAGTTCTTC. It translates to CASSLDSPRGNEQFF. The chain links TRBV12-3 or TRBV12-4 to TRBJ2-1; D is possibly TRBD2 (5 bases). The V gene lost 1 base and the J gene lost 6 bases, with 13 bases spanning the gap. The CDR3 runs to 15 residues.